This paragraph reports one T cell receptor beta chain. It lacks a known antigen. Per-base quality was not reported, and no clone a single base away is much larger than it. TCRB CDR3 regions were amplified from around 1.9 ug genomic DNA, or all available DNA if less, using the immunoSEQ assay. The multiplex PCR employed 60 forward primers targeting TCR V beta segments and 13 reverse primers targeting J beta segments. To estimate reads per starting template, synthetic control templates were spiked into each sample at limiting dilution. The Illumina HiSeq System generated sequencing reads of 87 bp. On the authors' methods: To remove PCR and sequencing errors, closely related sequences were merged with a nearest neighbor algorithm. TCR overlap was defined as the percentage of unique tumor TCR beta sequences that were also found in the peripheral blood of the same patient. TCRdb provides this immuneACCESS table in a form limited to in-frame rearrangements. Some clones are lacking; in checked studies, under half of them reflect an unresolved V gene, and why the rest are absent is not known. That table is the source of V, J and clone size, and D and trimming were worked out from the DNA. For this sample there are about 67,000 clones; approximately 80% appear just once. The top ten constitute under 8% of the sample.

The sample is drawn from a study of glioma-infiltrating T cells after dendritic cell vaccination (TCRdb year 2016). About the investigation overall: The cohort included some 15 glioblastoma patients drawn from Phase I and II dendritic cell vaccination trials, of whom 9 were newly diagnosed and 6 had recurrent disease. Between about 2002 and 2013, the patients were given dendritic cell vaccination pulsed with autologous tumor lysate. Survival after dendritic cell vaccination was correlated with TCR sequencing metrics such as TIL content and the overlap between tumor and blood repertoires. The vaccine consisted of monocyte-derived dendritic cells cultured seven to eight days with IL-4 and GM-CSF, then pulsed overnight with autologous tumor lysate. Each patient was given three intradermal dendritic cell vaccine injections, spaced two weeks apart, in the arm below the axilla. Deep sequencing of TCR beta CDR3 regions was used to quantify tumor-infiltrating lymphocyte content and compare tumor and blood repertoires in dendritic cell-vaccinated glioblastoma patients.

What the authors observed across the whole study: The three-group TCR overlap response model was described as speculative and requiring prospective validation. TCR clonality showed no direct relationship with survival, which suggests that a diverse polyclonal response may matter. Longer time to progression and overall survival after dendritic cell vaccination were predicted by higher estimated pretreatment TIL content. The cohort was small and heterogeneous, few patients had complete blood and tumor sets, and even fewer had initial-recurrent tumor pairs.

From cysteine to phenylalanine, the CDR3 is 16 amino acids long. CDR3 DNA only is kept here, 48 bases in frame from base 1. Trimming removed 5 bases from V and 10 bases from J, leaving 24 bases between the germline ends. In the germline V gene, CDR1 corresponds to SNHLY and CDR2 to FYNNEI. To be selected, patients needed enough residual fresh-frozen tumor tissue and more than two years of available survival data. An isocitrate dehydrogenase mutation was not carried by any of the glioblastoma patients, although molecular status was otherwise variable. PBMC were collected before vaccination, two weeks after the third vaccination, and at tumor progression if tumor progression occurred. Genomic DNA was extracted with the Qiagen DNeasy Blood extraction Kit.

This chain is built from TRBV2 and TRBJ2-1; the D segment could be TRBD2, given 7 matching bases. Sequenced here: blood, sampled before dendritic cell vaccination. The clonotype originates from a human donor with glioblastoma. The CDR3 in this case is CASSLRGAGARLEQFF. Here is the DNA: TGTGCCAGCAGTCTGCGTGGGGCGGGGGCCCGCCTGGAGCAGTTCTTC.